These 14 T cell receptor beta chains share one sample of origin, sequenced in a study of cytomegalovirus exposure and HLA in healthy donors. It was with 60 Vbeta and 13 Jbeta primers that the PCR ran. Only in-frame clones appear in the TCRdb table, and some are missing; sequencing was by immunoSEQ multiplex PCR. The sample has tens of thousands of clones. The specimen was PBMCs. The receptors derive from a boy between 10 and 17 years old in good health and CMV-seronegative.

Written as DNA, the CDR3 is TGTGCCAGCAGTCCCTCCGACAGGCCTTTAGGCAATGAGCAGTTCTTC. This gives the protein CASSPSDRPLGNEQFF. The chain has TRBV6-4 and TRBJ2-1; a possible D gene is TRBD1 (6 bases). With 5 bases removed from V and 6 bases from J, the gap between germline ends came to 20 bases. The CDR3 is 16 amino acids. Germline CDR1 reads MRHNA; CDR2 reads SNTAGT.

The rearrangement joins TRBV6-5 to TRBJ2-7; 7 nucleotides match TRBD1. Trimming at V came to 4 bases and at J to 5 bases, leaving 5 bases not matched to a gene. Germline-derived CDR1 and CDR2 are MNHEY and SVGAGI. The CDR3 has 13 amino acids. CDR3 in amino acids: CASSSDRSHEQYF. The CDR3 DNA sequence: TGTGCCAGCAGTTCGGACAGGTCCCACGAGCAGTACTTC.

This chain links TRBV7-8 with TRBJ2-3, with 8 bases fitting TRBD2. Germline V gene lookup returns CDR1 SGHVS and CDR2 FQNEAQ. V shed 2 bases and J 6 bases; nucleotides not matched to a gene: 7. The CDR3 covers 15 residues. The CDR3 reads CASSLRGGSIDTQYF. The DNA for the CDR3 is TGTGCCAGCAGCTTACGGGGGGGCTCCATCGATACGCAGTATTTT.

Here the CDR3 DNA reads TGCGCCAGCAGCTTGGTCGCGGGCAACGAGCAGTACTTC. It encodes CASSLVAGNEQYF. J is TRBJ2-7 and V is TRBV5-1; D might be TRBD2 (5 bases). V dropped 0 bases and J dropped 5 bases, with 9 bases sitting between them. Germline CDR1 SGHRS, CDR2 YFSETQ. The CDR3 is 13 amino acids.

CDR3 residues: CASYNPGVHEQFF. The CDR3 nucleotides read TGTGCCAGCTATAATCCGGGGGTACATGAGCAGTTCTTC. The rearrangement links TRBV28 to TRBJ2-1; D perhaps matches TRBD2 (6 bases). Germline CDR1 reads MDHEN; CDR2 reads SYDVKM. Trimming left V 8 bases short and J 8 bases short, with 16 bases between. CDR3 length equals 13 residues.

This sequence joins TRBV9 and TRBJ2-1, with 14 bases lining up with TRBD2. Germline loops: CDR1 SGDLS, CDR2 YYNGEE. The CDR3 extends over 15 amino acids. Trimming took 3 bases from V and 10 from J; bases not matched to a gene: 6. The CDR3 bases are TGTGCCAGCAGCGGAGCGGGACTAGCGGGAGTGGAGCAGTTCTTC. It yields the protein CASSGAGLAGVEQFF.

This chain joins TRBV10-2 and TRBJ1-1; D not certain. CDR1 is WSHSY, CDR2 SAAADI, per germline. The CDR3 sequence is 14 residues long. V lost 0 bases to trimming and J lost 2 bases, with 7 bases between them. Here the CDR3 DNA reads TGCGCCAGCAGTGAGTCGGAGCTAAACACTGAAGCTTTCTTT. Protein product: CASSESELNTEAFF.

The V and J genes are TRBV28 and TRBJ1-1, with D perhaps TRBD1 (6 bases). V was cut by 4 bases and J by 1 base, with 13 bases left in between. Per germline, CDR1 MDHEN and CDR2 SYDVKM. The CDR3 extends over 15 amino acids. The CDR3 bases are TGTGCCAGCAGTTCCCAGGACAGACCGAACACTGAAGCTTTCTTT. Amino acid sequence: CASSSQDRPNTEAFF.

V and J are TRBV18 and TRBJ1-1; D remains unclear. CDR1 is KGHSH and CDR2 is LQKENI in the germline V gene. V lost 2 bases and J lost 12, with 19 bases in between. The CDR3 loop spans 14 amino acids. The CDR3 reads CASSPNAHPRVPFF. DNA for the CDR3: TGTGCCAGCTCACCAAACGCTCATCCCCGCGTTCCTTTCTTT.

The genes are TRBV4-1 and TRBJ1-6; D gene ambiguous. Between the trimmed V and J ends, which lost 1 base and 9 bases, there was a span of 7 bases. The CDR3 spans 13 residues. Looked up from germline, CDR1 is MGHRA and CDR2 is YSYEKL. CDR3 bases: TGCGCCAGCAGCCAAGGAATCGGTTCACCCCTCCACTTT. Residues: CASSQGIGSPLHF.

This chain joins TRBV5-1 and TRBJ1-5; no definite D call. Germline loops: CDR1 SGHRS, CDR2 YFSETQ. The CDR3 contains 15 residues. V was pared by 5 bases and J by 9 bases, with 21 bases between. The CDR3 sequence is CASRQLALKSRPQHF. The DNA for the CDR3 is TGCGCCAGCAGGCAGTTAGCCCTCAAATCTCGGCCCCAGCATTTT.

On this clone itself: The junction departs from the called germline gene at one end, perhaps through a read error. Other DNA sequences in the sample encode the same CDR3. The V call is TRBV5-1, the J call TRBJ2-2; maybe TRBD2 (5 bases). CDR3 length: 15 amino acids. CDR1 is SGHRS, CDR2 YFSETQ, per germline. The CDR3 region is CASRQTSITPGELFF. The CDR3 region has the DNA TGCGCCAGCAGGCAGACTTCCATAACACCCGGGGAGCTATTTTTT.

The chain carries TRBV19 and TRBJ1-2, with a tentative D call TRBD1 (6 bases). Germline CDR1 LNHDA, CDR2 SQIVND (reference sequence). The V gene lost 7 bases and the J gene lost 6 bases, with 15 bases spanning the gap. The CDR3 contains 13 residues. The CDR3 sequence is CASTLQGGDGYTF. The CDR3 DNA reads TGTGCCAGTACCTTACAGGGTGGGGATGGCTACACCTTC.

The J gene is TRBJ1-1, the V gene TRBV19; D might be TRBD1 (5 bases). Germline V lookup: CDR1 LNHDA, CDR2 SQIVND (reference sequence). V lost 7 bases and J 6 bases, leaving 15 bases between the germline ends. CDR3 length equals 13 residues. CDR3 amino acids: CASTTSGLAEAFF. The CDR3 bases are TGTGCCAGTACCACCTCAGGGTTGGCTGAAGCTTTCTTT.